The rows below give T cell receptor beta chains drawn from one sample of a study of TIL therapy for anti-PD-1-resistant metastatic lung cancer. Sequenced by immunoSEQ multiplex PCR; TCRdb stores in-frame clones only, minus some. The profile shows 57,000 or so clones, 87% of them singletons. Sequenced here: blood, sampled at baseline. The receptors were gathered from a person aged 25-79 years with non-small cell lung cancer. CDR3s include the opening cysteine and the closing phenylalanine or tryptophan. Each record gives: D gene, clone size, V gene, J gene, CDR3 DNA, CDR3 protein. The D gene is left open where the match is weak. A clone size is listed for some rows: how often the clone was seen (once, few, many), or a class if it is expanded.

d_call: .
clone_size: .
v_call: TRBV6-1
j_call: TRBJ2-7
cdr3_nt: TGTGCCAGCAGTGAAGGGGTGGGAATCAGCTCCTACGAGCAGTACTTC
cdr3_aa: CASSEGVGISSYEQYF

d_call: .
clone_size: .
v_call: TRBV18
j_call: TRBJ2-6
cdr3_nt: TGTGCCAGCTCTCCAATCGCCACAGGGAAAGGGGCCAACGTCCTGACTTTC
cdr3_aa: CASSPIATGKGANVLTF

d_call: .
clone_size: .
v_call: TRBV27
j_call: TRBJ1-1
cdr3_nt: TGTGCCAGCAGTTCGACAGGATTTGAAGCTTTCTTT
cdr3_aa: CASSSTGFEAFF

d_call: .
clone_size: .
v_call: TRBV11-2
j_call: TRBJ1-1
cdr3_nt: TGTGCCAGCAGCTTAGGGGCACCCACTGAAGCTTTCTTT
cdr3_aa: CASSLGAPTEAFF

d_call: .
clone_size: once
v_call: TRBV3-1/TRBV3-2
j_call: TRBJ1-1
cdr3_nt: TGTGCCAGCACCAAGGGGTTGATGAACACTGAAGCTTTCTTT
cdr3_aa: CASTKGLMNTEAFF

d_call: .
clone_size: .
v_call: TRBV5-6
j_call: TRBJ2-7
cdr3_nt: TGTGCCAGCAGGAGAAGAGGACCAGGCTACGAGCAGTACTTC
cdr3_aa: CASRRRGPGYEQYF

d_call: TRBD1
clone_size: .
v_call: TRBV5-1
j_call: TRBJ1-2
cdr3_nt: TGCGCCAGCAGCTTGGGACAGGGTATGGGCTATGGCTACACCTTC
cdr3_aa: CASSLGQGMGYGYTF

d_call: .
clone_size: few
v_call: TRBV7-2
j_call: TRBJ2-5
cdr3_nt: TGTGCCAGCAGCTTAGAAGTGACCCAGTACTTC
cdr3_aa: CASSLEVTQYF

d_call: TRBD1
clone_size: .
v_call: TRBV10-3
j_call: TRBJ1-1
cdr3_nt: TGTGCCATCAGTGAGTCAGGGACAGGGGTTACTGAAGCTTTCTTT
cdr3_aa: CAISESGTGVTEAFF

d_call: TRBD1
clone_size: .
v_call: TRBV6-6
j_call: TRBJ1-4
cdr3_nt: TGTGCCAGCAGTCCTTGGACAGGGTGGGATGAAAAACTGTTTTTT
cdr3_aa: CASSPWTGWDEKLFF

d_call: TRBD1
clone_size: .
v_call: TRBV4-1
j_call: TRBJ1-2
cdr3_nt: TGCGCCAGCAGCCCTATGGGACAGGGGGTATTCTATGGCTACACCTTC
cdr3_aa: CASSPMGQGVFYGYTF

d_call: .
clone_size: .
v_call: TRBV3-1/TRBV3-2
j_call: TRBJ1-1
cdr3_nt: TGTGCCAGCAGCCAGGTGGACACCAGGACTGAAGCTTTCTTT
cdr3_aa: CASSQVDTRTEAFF

d_call: TRBD1
clone_size: .
v_call: TRBV28
j_call: TRBJ1-2
cdr3_nt: TGTGCCAGCAGTTTCCGGACAGGGCGTAGCGGCTACACCTTC
cdr3_aa: CASSFRTGRSGYTF

d_call: .
clone_size: .
v_call: TRBV21-1
j_call: TRBJ1-5
cdr3_nt: TGTGCCAGCAGCAAAGACAGGTCGAGACAGCCCCAGCATTTT
cdr3_aa: CASSKDRSRQPQHF

d_call: .
clone_size: .
v_call: TRBV5-8
j_call: TRBJ2-7
cdr3_nt: TGTGCCAGCAGCGGAGCCACTCGGGACGCCTACTCCTACGAGCAGTACTTC
cdr3_aa: CASSGATRDAYSYEQYF